This record concerns one T cell receptor (beta chain) sequence. Its antigen is undetermined. The treatment was: oral pan-JAK inhibitor, 5-10 mg twice daily. This record belongs to a study of CD8+ T cells in alopecia areata. The wider study: Each of the treated patients was given oral tofacitinib, 5 to 10 mg twice daily, for moderate-to-severe alopecia areata. Scoring of treated patients' severity used the percentage of affected scalp area. Study-wide results and limits: TCRs were shared less clearly across patients than in mice, possibly for HLA-related reasons.

V was clipped by 0 bases and J by 4 bases; unmatched bases: 0. The germline gives CDR1 PRHDT, CDR2 FYEKMQ (reference sequence). The CDR3 extends over 14 amino acids. RNA was isolated and reverse transcribed to cDNA, the sequencing template. Repertoires were generated with immunoSEQ multiplex PCR, while TCRdb's copy carries only in-frame clones and drops some. The table lists more than 150,000 clones, roughly 46% of them singletons. The TCR comes from a human donor with alopecia areata. The rearrangement links TRBV13 to TRBJ2-7; TRBD1 agrees at 10 bases. The input for sequencing was CD8+ T cells sorted from blood, taken between weeks 51 and 52, from a patient treated with tofacitinib. CDR3 sequence (DNA): TGTGCCAGCAGCTTAGGGGACAGGGGGTACGAGCAGTACTTC. This translates into CASSLGDRGYEQYF.